These T cell receptor beta chains were read from a single sample in a study of blood T cell repertoires in COVID-19. Here immunoSEQ multiplex PCR was the method, and the copy in TCRdb shows in-frame clones only, minus some. The table records some 190,000 clones, approximately 85% of them present only once. The sequenced sample consisted of peripheral blood. All receptors come from a woman older than 75 with acute or convalescent COVID-19. The CDR3 runs from the conserved cysteine through the conserved F or W. Fields, in order: D gene, clone size, V gene, J gene, CDR3 DNA, CDR3 protein. D genes are given only for firm matches. Where a row states a size, it is once, few, many or the class of an expanded clone; other rows omit it.

>TRBD1|-|TRBV12-3/TRBV12-4|TRBJ2-2
TGTGCCAGCAGCCGTGGACAGGGGTGGCTGTTTTTT
CASSRGQGWLFF
>-|-|TRBV7-9|TRBJ1-1
TGTGCCAGCAGCTTAGGAGGAGTCACTGAAGCTTTCTTT
CASSLGGVTEAFF
>-|-|TRBV18|TRBJ1-4
TGTGCCAGCTCACCAGGCGAGGGAAAACTGTTTTTT
CASSPGEGKLFF
>TRBD2|few|TRBV2|TRBJ2-2
TGTGCCAGCAGTCCGGGACTAGCGGGGACCGGGGAGCTGTTTTTT
CASSPGLAGTGELFF
>-|-|TRBV18|TRBJ2-7
TGTGCCAGCTCACCTCGAGGACGTCAAACGGGGATAAACGAGCAGTACTTC
CASSPRGRQTGINEQYF
>-|-|TRBV5-1|TRBJ2-1
TGCGCCAGCAGCTTGGGACCCCACACAGGGAGCTCCTACAATGAGCAGTTCTTC
CASSLGPHTGSSYNEQFF
>TRBD1|-|TRBV28|TRBJ1-2
TGTGCCAGCAGTCGGGCGGGACAGTACCCCTATGGCTACACCTTC
CASSRAGQYPYGYTF
>-|-|TRBV6-5|TRBJ1-3
TGTGCCAGCAGTTACGGGGCAGGGAAAGGAAACACCATATATTTT
CASSYGAGKGNTIYF
>TRBD2|-|TRBV5-4|TRBJ2-7
TGTGCCAGCAGCTTGAGGGCTAGCGGGATGTACGAGCAGTACTTC
CASSLRASGMYEQYF
>-|few|TRBV19|TRBJ1-5
TGTGCCAGTAGTACAGAATATGGGGGGGGTCAGCCCCAGCATTTT
CASSTEYGGGQPQHF
>TRBD1|-|TRBV14|TRBJ1-1
TGTGCCAGCAGCCGCCGACAGGGGGCCACTGAAGCTTTCTTT
CASSRRQGATEAFF
>-|-|TRBV9|TRBJ1-5
TGTGCCAGCACCGGGGGAGATAGCAATCAGCCCCAGCATTTT
CASTGGDSNQPQHF
>TRBD1|-|TRBV19|TRBJ1-5
TGTGCCAGTAACAGACAGGGGACCAGCAATCAGCCCCAGCATTTT
CASNRQGTSNQPQHF
>-|few|TRBV5-1|TRBJ1-2
TGCGCCAGCAGCTTGTTGGGCAGGGGATCGTATGGCTACACCTTC
CASSLLGRGSYGYTF
>TRBD1|once|TRBV28|TRBJ1-2
TGTGCCAGCAGTTTAGGACAGGGGACCTATGGCTACACCTTC
CASSLGQGTYGYTF
>-|-|TRBV28|TRBJ2-1
TGTGCCAGCATCACGGGGGTTAGTTACAATGAGCAGTTCTTC
CASITGVSYNEQFF
>-|-|TRBV18|TRBJ1-2
TGTGCCAGCTCACCCGAGACGGACAGCTACACCTTC
CASSPETDSYTF
>-|-|TRBV7-2|TRBJ1-3
TGTGCCAGCAGCCCTCCCTCTGGAAACACCATATATTTT
CASSPPSGNTIYF
>-|-|TRBV15|TRBJ2-5
TGTGCCACCAGCCTTCTAGCTGGGGGCACGGAGACCCAGTACTTC
CATSLLAGGTETQYF
>TRBD1|-|TRBV19|TRBJ1-5
TGTGCCAGTAGTATGGGGGACAGGAGGAGCAATCAGCCCCAGCATTTT
CASSMGDRRSNQPQHF
>-|-|TRBV4-2|TRBJ1-1
TGTGCCAGCAGCCAACCGTCTACAGGGTGGGACACTGAAGCTTTCTTT
CASSQPSTGWDTEAFF
>TRBD1|-|TRBV3-1/TRBV3-2|TRBJ2-5
TGTGCCAGCAGCCTACCGACAGGGGTAGAGACCCAGTACTTC
CASSLPTGVETQYF
>TRBD2|-|TRBV28|TRBJ2-7
TGTGCCAGCAGTCCACGCGGGGGGGGGAAGTACGAGCAGTACTTC
CASSPRGGGKYEQYF
>TRBD1|-|TRBV4-3|TRBJ2-3
TGCGCCAGCAGCCAAGTCTATACCCGGGACAGGGGACCAGATACGCAGTATTTT
CASSQVYTRDRGPDTQYF
>-|-|TRBV2|TRBJ2-1
TGTGCCAGCAGTGTCGAGCGGCGCTACAATGAGCAGTTCTTC
CASSVERRYNEQFF
>TRBD1|-|TRBV29-1|TRBJ2-2
TGCAGCGTTGCGTCACCTGGACAGGGGACCGGGGAGCTGTTTTTT
CSVASPGQGTGELFF
>TRBD2|-|TRBV20-1|TRBJ2-3
TGCAGTGCTAGTCGGGACGGGGAGGGAAATACGCAGTATTTT
CSASRDGEGNTQYF
>-|-|TRBV5-4|TRBJ2-1
TGTGCCAGCAGCTTGCCGGCGGGAAATGAGCAGTTCTTC
CASSLPAGNEQFF
>TRBD1|-|TRBV7-9|TRBJ1-3
TGTGCCAGCACCGACAGGGTCCCTGGAAACACCATATATTTT
CASTDRVPGNTIYF
>-|-|TRBV7-2|TRBJ2-2
TGTGCCAGCAGCCTCCTAGCGCAGAACACCGGGGAGCTGTTTTTT
CASSLLAQNTGELFF